This TCR beta chain appears in the sequencing data of a study of cytomegalovirus exposure and HLA in healthy donors (dated by TCRdb to about 2017). About the investigation overall: According to an earlier analysis of 550 to 750 of the donors, about 179 million T cells yielded over 90 million unique TCR beta sequences and more than 250 Gb of sequence data. An early release that covered about 600 HLA-typed donors contained around 300 gigabases of sequencing data and 85 million to 100 million unique TCR sequences. The genetic ancestry cluster associated with self-reported Caucasian donors included 81% of the 300 to 450 genotyped donors. The aim of the study was to test whether cataloging public T cell receptors could identify signatures of past pathogen exposure. The study profiled the T cell repertoires of 550 to 700 subjects by immunosequencing and related them to cytomegalovirus serostatus. A separate validation cohort of 100 to 150 different subjects was used in addition to the approximately 700-subject first cohort. To predict cytomegalovirus infection status, the study combined high-throughput TCR immunosequencing, statistical association of individual TCRs with disease status, and machine learning. A later analysis re-analyzed previously published TCR beta repertoires from approximately 670 donors and added high-resolution HLA genotyping to study TCR occurrence patterns. The later analysis used no new phenotypic data to find candidate immune exposures, relying instead on TCR beta sequences and their occurrence across donors. An earlier analysis of 450 to 750 of the donors used high-throughput TCR beta sequencing to judge whether each TCR beta V gene segment behaved as functional or pseudogenic. Donor age, sex, ethnicity and CMV serostatus were collected together with the repertoire data. A later genetic analysis took genome-wide SNP genotypes for 398 of the 666 donors and used that subset as a discovery cohort. Every discovery cohort repertoire had been produced on one sequencing platform. Both class I and class II loci were covered by HLA typing, at four-digit resolution. The number of donors typed differed by locus, with roughly 629-640 for A, B, C, DRB1 and DQB1, around 560 for DQA1, approximately 580 for DPA1, and roughly 450 for DPB1. A handful of DR-DQ haplotypes were treated as single units for association and clustering because of strong linkage in the cohort. On average, around 230,000 unique TCR beta nucleotide sequences were sequenced per donor among a few hundred genotyped donors of the cohort, with about 17% of those sequences being non-productive.

The cohort was made up of approximately 670 healthy bone marrow donors. At the time of sampling, all cohort members were nominally healthy, though unrecorded immune exposures were likely present. The donor was CMV seropositive and was included in the group of 290 or so seropositive cohort members. Each donor provided a peripheral blood sample, and peripheral blood mononuclear cells were used for TCR beta sequencing. Genomic DNA was extracted from the blood cell samples with the Qiagen DNeasy Blood Extraction Kit. Library preparation used the immunoSEQ multiplex PCR assay. For the multiplex PCR, a mixture combining 60 forward primers for TCR Vbeta segments and 13 reverse primers for TCR Jbeta segments was used. The CDR3 region of rearranged TCR beta genes was amplified from genomic DNA by a multiplex PCR assay. The Illumina HiSeq System was used to sequence the amplified TCR beta libraries as 87-base-pair reads. As for the original processing: A later analysis counted around 72 million unique TCR beta chains across the 500 to 850 repertoires, and around 12 million of these chains were shared by at least two donors. A nearest-neighbor algorithm error-corrected the raw reads and collapsed the reads into unique sequences, merging closely related sequences to remove PCR and sequencing errors. To assign V, D and J gene segments, CDR3 sequences were aligned to IMGT reference sequences. For a sequence to be retained, a match of at least six nucleotides was required to both a V gene segment and a J gene segment. Rearrangements were classified as productive when the CDR3 lacked stop codons and remained in frame with V and J, and all other rearrangements were classified as non-productive. CDR3 was defined according to IMGT convention as the region running from the second conserved V-encoded cysteine to the conserved J-encoded phenylalanine. In an earlier analysis of more than 550 of the donors, sequences lacking an unambiguous match to a single V gene segment were excluded. An earlier analysis of 587 of the donors classified V segments as functional when productive rearrangements were above 56.7% and as segregating when the standard deviation between donors was above 5%. A statistical classification framework was developed to diagnose cytomegalovirus status using the catalog of TCR beta chain sequences. In a later analysis, TCR nucleotide sequences were compared against IMGT/GENE-DB human TR gene sequences so that V and J genes could be assigned. Using the TCRdist pipeline, a later analysis assigned CDR3 sequences along with most-parsimonious VDJ recombination scenarios. In a later analysis, every TCR beta chain was defined by the combination of its CDR3 amino acid sequence and its V-gene family, and reads without a unique V-gene family were dropped. To address suspected cross-contamination and a sequencing artifact, a later analysis removed a few hundred highly shared, low-generation-probability nucleotide sequences. In a later analysis, a clonal expansion index was calculated for each public chain from normalized within-repertoire ranks of inferred template counts. In a later analysis, generation probabilities were computed with a VDJ recombination model fitted to out-of-frame rearrangements, and the resulting probabilities were checked against IGoR. In a later analysis, TCR-TCR, TCR-HLA and TCR-CMV co-occurrence was scored with hypergeometric tests, and a repertoire-size bias correction was applied to TCR pairs. To estimate false discovery rates, a later analysis permuted the HLA or CMV assignments 20 times. In a later analysis, co-occurring TCRs were grouped using DBSCAN, with TCRdist sequence similarity added in when clustering inside HLA-allele-positive subsets. Repertoires with fewer than 30,000 or more than 120,000 public chains were left out of co-occurrence clustering, as were a handful of repertoires with anomalous nucleotide sharing. TCRdb holds this immuneACCESS table with in-frame rearrangements only. Some clones are missing; in checked studies, unresolved V genes explain under half, and the rest has no known cause. Clonal size and the V and J genes are those of that table, whereas D and trimming came from the DNA. The sample contains around 120,000 clones, under 80% of them found a single time. The ten largest clones take up approximately 30% of the sample.

The investigation overall reported the following: A later analysis reported that several top co-occurrence clusters appeared linked to parvovirus B19, influenza, CMV and Epstein-Barr virus. A further reported finding was that TCR beta sequences accurately predicted the HLA-A and HLA-B alleles for most subjects in the first cohort. Because counts were too low, 15 to 20 rarely observed V segments, including chromosome 9 orphons, were excluded from the earlier analysis of 587 of the donors. A later analysis associated about 17,000 TCR beta sequences with specific HLA alleles at a false discovery rate of 0.05. When HLA alleles, especially DR and DQ, strongly co-occurred, attributing TCR associations to individual alleles was difficult. Only TCR beta chains were sequenced in this cohort, and the absence of alpha or paired-chain data limited detectable features. According to a later genetic analysis, donors in an Asian-associated ancestry cluster had fewer N-insertions in productive TCRs than the approximately 610-donor mean. Most CMV-associated TCR beta chains appeared to be HLA-restricted in a later analysis, and the HLA associations seemed to be driven largely by CMV exposure. A group of highly shared sequence variants was considered likely to be a technical artifact of the sequencing pipeline. Because the 87-base-pair reads could not distinguish some IMGT-functional V segments, including TRBV6-2 and TRBV6-3, those segments were excluded. In the study, some 180 TCR beta chains were listed as associated with cytomegalovirus. The classifier was reported to diagnose cytomegalovirus status with high specificity and sensitivity in both the original cohort and the validation cohort. In an earlier analysis of a few hundred of the donors, most TCR beta V segments were observed in productive rearrangements about 90% or about 30% of the time, broadly matching IMGT annotations. It was suggested by the authors that the approach could potentially be generalized to other disease states and immunological phenotypes. Sequencing depth was assumed to be roughly uniform across donors in the presence/absence analyses, though that assumption may not hold. According to a later analysis, TCR association rates differed among HLA loci, with DRB1 alleles showing the most associated TCRs and HLA-C alleles showing the fewest. In vitro tests confirmed that a few of the cytomegalovirus-associated TCR beta chains recognize cytomegalovirus antigens. Immune exposure information for the cohort was limited to CMV serostatus. Correlated functional status among segregating V segments might reflect linkage disequilibrium, but an unknown experimental factor could not be ruled out. Most TCR sequences were observed very rarely across donors, whereas some public TCRs were present in many individuals. In a later analysis, HLA-associated TCR beta chains were found to be more clonally expanded and to have lower generation probabilities than equally common non-associated chains. Because some donors lacked HLA typing at each locus, the association tests relied only on the typed subset. In a later genetic analysis, a missense DCLRE1C variant was associated with V-gene and J-gene trimming of TCR beta chains, and the association was replicated in an independent cohort.

A word on this clone: Its antigen is not yet known. One base away there is no much larger clone; base qualities are not given.

The CDR3 starts with the cysteine, ends with the phenylalanine, and has 16 residues. Only the CDR3 DNA is retained, 48 bases long and in frame from the first base. For this chain, trimming is 4 bases at the V end and 6 bases at the J end, and the number of junction bases without a gene match is 11. Taken from the germline V gene (reference sequence), the CDR1 and CDR2 loops are SGHKS and YYEKEE. The sample was PBMCs. The rearranged chain carries TRBV5-5 and TRBJ2-2, and TRBD1 aligns with 8 junction nucleotides. The source of this sequence is a man in his sixties in good health and CMV-seropositive. The CDR3 sequence is CASSLWTGIRSGELFF. The DNA reads as follows: TGTGCCAGCAGCCTATGGACAGGGATTCGTTCCGGGGAGCTGTTTTTT.